Reported below is one TCR beta chain. Its antigen remains unknown. These data are taken from a study of regulatory T cells in long-lasting Graves disease. Time point of the sample: newly diagnosed GD, antithyroid drugs for less than 3 months. From PBMCs, RNA was extracted and then used to make the TCR library. With EDTA tubes as the receptacles, 7.5 to 10 milliliters of peripheral blood were drawn. Overall study findings and caveats: The study found lower TCR diversity in persistent Graves' patients than in newly diagnosed ones.

V lost 0 bases, J lost 4 bases, and 13 bases lay in between. Germline V gene data show CDR1 as LGHNA and CDR2 as YNFKEQ. The CDR3 runs 17 residues. Both iRepertoire HTBI primers and Arm-PCR of CDR3 regions were used to build the TCR beta libraries. TCRdb re-called the multiplex PCR reads through MiXCR, storing one row per CDR3 protein. Counted here are fewer than 550,000 distinct CDR3 sequences, roughly a sixth occurring once; the ten biggest clones make up roughly 25%. Another study also made use of these data, one on T cells in Graves' hyperthyroidism and ophthalmopathy. That study reports: TCR CDR3 regions were first amplified by RT-PCR with HTBI primers.

This receptor was obtained from a middle-aged woman with Graves disease. The sample in question was peripheral blood mononuclear cells (PBMCs), obtained at new diagnosis, from a patient treated with antithyroid drugs. The chain uses TRBV4-2 and TRBJ1-6, with D tentatively TRBD1 (5 bases). This CDR3 reads CASSQEFSKGYNSPLHF. The CDR3 DNA reads as TGTGCCAGCAGCCAAGAGTTTAGTAAGGGGTATAATTCACCCCTCCACTTT.